Below are 22 T cell receptor beta chains sequenced from a single sample in a study of Ad26.COV2.S vaccination and SARS-CoV-2 variants (dated by TCRdb to 2020 to 2023). The library came from the immunoSEQ multiplex PCR assay. TCRdb mirrors the immuneACCESS table, restricted to in-frame sequences. Some clones are absent from its copies; in checked studies, under half trace to an unresolved V gene, and the reason for the others is unknown. In this sample the table shows over 400,000 clones, around 92% of which occur a single time. The top ten clones comprise about 1.7% of the sample. The sample's treatment or condition label is to be understood as: 19 received Ad26.COV2.S at low or high dose, single or two shots; about 5 received placebo; per-sample allocation not given. Repertoires of vaccine and placebo recipients were sequenced from samples taken on day 63 after the first injection. This specimen consisted of peripheral blood, obtained in a trial of Ad26.COV2.S vaccine versus placebo. These receptors were obtained from a person aged 18-65 years who received the Ad26.COV2.S COVID-19 vaccine or a placebo.

This chain connects TRBV7-9 to TRBJ2-7; 10 nucleotides align to TRBD1. V was clipped by 4 bases and J by 1 base; unmatched bases: 10. The length of the CDR3 is 17 residues. Germline loops: CDR1 SEHNR, CDR2 FQNEAQ (reference sequence). The CDR3 DNA follows: TGTGCCAGCAGCTACGACAGGGGGCTACCTATTTCCTACGAGCAGTACTTC. It specifies CASSYDRGLPISYEQYF.

The chain joins TRBV4-3 to TRBJ1-2; D not certain. In germline, CDR1 is LGHNA, CDR2 YSLEER. Trimming took off 1 base at V and 3 bases at J, with 9 bases between the two ends. The length of the CDR3 is 14 residues. CDR3 bases: TGCGCCAGCAGCCAAGTTCAGGAGCACTATGGCTACACCTTC. It specifies CASSQVQEHYGYTF.

This chain connects TRBV4-3 to TRBJ2-7; 9 positions agree with TRBD2. This CDR3 has 16 residues. With 0 bases clipped from V and 2 bases from J, the junction kept 5 bases outside the gene matches. Germline V gene data show CDR1 as LGHNA and CDR2 as YSLEER. The CDR3 nucleotides read TGCGCCAGCAGCCAAGATCGCCCTAGCGGGACCTACGAGCAGTACTTC. Translated: CASSQDRPSGTYEQYF.

Written as DNA, the CDR3 is TGTGCCAGTAGTTCCCATTGGACAGCTGGGAACACCGGGGAGCTGTTTTTT. This translates into CASSSHWTAGNTGELFF. V and J are TRBV19 and TRBJ2-2; maybe TRBD1 (6 bases). The germline gives CDR1 LNHDA, CDR2 SQIVND (reference sequence). V lost 5 bases, J lost 1 base, and 17 bases lay in between. The CDR3 extends over 17 amino acids. Variable domain in full (rest from reference TRBV19 and TRBJ2-2): DGGITQSPKYLFRKEGQNVTLSCEQNLNHDAMYWYRQDPGQGLRLIYYSQIVNDFQKGDIAEGYSVSREKKESFPLTVTSAQKNPTAFYLCASSSHWTAGNTGELFFGEGSRLTVL.

V is TRBV5-1 and J is TRBJ2-2; D is possibly TRBD2 (5 bases). Germline V gene sequence: CDR1 SGHRS, CDR2 YFSETQ. With 4 bases removed from V and 5 bases from J, the gap between germline ends came to 12 bases. CDR3 length equals 14 residues. CDR3 bases: TGCGCCAGCAGCCCGACGGGGAATACCGGGGAGCTGTTTTTT. Residues: CASSPTGNTGELFF.

The CDR3 DNA is TGCGCCAGCAGCCAAGATAGTCTTAGCGAGACCCAGTACTTC. Protein product: CASSQDSLSETQYF. The rearrangement uses TRBV4-3 and TRBJ2-5; D is uncertain. V was trimmed by 0 bases and J by 5 bases, leaving 10 bases between them. This CDR3 has 14 amino acids. Germline CDR1 and CDR2: LGHNA and YSLEER.

The CDR3 nucleotides are TGCGCCAGCAGCCAATCCGGGACAGCTAACTATGGCTACACCTTC. It is translated as CASSQSGTANYGYTF. The rearrangement links TRBV4-1 to TRBJ1-2; TRBD1 matches at 7 bases. CDR1 MGHRA and CDR2 YSYEKL come from the germline V gene. Losses at the gene ends were 2 bases for V and 0 bases for J; bases not matched to a gene: 3. The CDR3 totals 15 residues.

The rearrangement joins TRBV10-1 to TRBJ2-7, with a tentative D call TRBD2 (6 bases). V lost 2 bases, J lost 5 bases, and 19 bases lay in between. CDR1 and CDR2 (germline): WNHNN, SYGVQD (reference sequence). The CDR3 sequence is 16 residues long. The CDR3, as DNA: TGCGCCAGCAGTGAGCTGTCTGCGTTAACTAGCAACGAGCAGTACTTC. Translating it yields CASSELSALTSNEQYF.

The chain is built from TRBV6-1 and TRBJ2-2; the match to TRBD2 covers 8 bases. The germline V gene encodes CDR1 MNHNS and CDR2 SASEGT. The CDR3 consists of 16 residues. V lost 4 bases, J lost 0 bases, and 4 bases stayed unmatched. The CDR3 nucleotides are TGTGCCAGCAGTGCTTGGACTAGCCCGAACACCGGGGAGCTGTTTTTT. Protein product: CASSAWTSPNTGELFF.

The chain carries TRBV5-1 and TRBJ1-1; the D gene is possibly TRBD1 (5 bases). The germline V gene encodes CDR1 SGHRS and CDR2 YFSETQ. This CDR3 is 14 amino acids long. The V end lost 0 bases, the J end lost 5 bases, and 11 bases lay between the germline ends. In DNA, the CDR3 is TGCGCCAGCAGCTTGGCAGGGACCGGGACTGAAGCTTTCTTT. Its translation: CASSLAGTGTEAFF.

The V call is TRBV9, the J call TRBJ2-1; the D gene is possibly TRBD2 (5 bases). The germline CDR1 and CDR2 sequences are SGDLS and YYNGEE. Trimming left V 3 bases short and J 3 bases short, with 16 bases between. CDR3 size: 16 residues. The CDR3 region is CASSGVRSGNYNEQFF. CDR3 coding DNA: TGTGCCAGCAGCGGGGTCCGGAGCGGAAACTACAATGAGCAGTTCTTC.

The chain uses TRBV5-4 and TRBJ1-1; weak D call: TRBD1 (6 bases). This CDR3 spans 15 amino acids. CDR1 is SGHNT, CDR2 YYREEE, per germline (reference sequence). The ends were cut back, 4 bases at V and 4 bases at J, with 17 bases in the middle. DNA of the CDR3: TGTGCCAGCAGCCTACAGGGTAATGGTGGCACTGAAGCTTTCTTT. It is translated as CASSLQGNGGTEAFF. Drawing the rest from reference TRBV5-4 and TRBJ1-1, the complete variable domain is ETGVTQSPTHLIKTRGQQVTLRCSSQSGHNTVSWYQQALGQGPQFIFQYYREEENGRGNFPPRFSGLQFPNYSSELNVNALELDDSALYLCASSLQGNGGTEAFFGQGTRLTVV.

The rearrangement uses TRBV15 and TRBJ2-5, with a tentative D call TRBD2 (5 bases). In germline, CDR1 is LNHNV, CDR2 YYDKDF (reference sequence). Trimming took 3 bases from V and 2 from J, leaving 19 bases between them. The CDR3 runs 17 residues. In DNA, the CDR3 is TGTGCCACCAGCAGTCTCTCTCTAGCAAACCCTCAAGAGACCCAGTACTTC. Amino acids: CATSSLSLANPQETQYF.

V usage is TRBV7-9 and J usage is TRBJ1-6; 9 bases agree with TRBD1. The CDR3 contains 14 residues. The junction had 4 bases not matched to a gene; V was cut back by 4 bases and J by 9 bases. Germline loops: CDR1 SEHNR, CDR2 FQNEAQ (reference sequence). Here the CDR3 DNA reads TGTGCCAGCAGCTCAACAGGGGGCTTTTCACCCCTCCACTTT. Amino acids: CASSSTGGFSPLHF.

This chain joins TRBV7-9 and TRBJ1-3; no firm D call. CDR3 length equals 16 residues. Germline assignment: CDR1 SEHNR and CDR2 FQNEAQ (reference sequence). Trimming took 3 bases from V and 3 from J, leaving 15 bases between them. The CDR3 loop reads CASSFISQILGNTIYF. The DNA of the CDR3 is TGTGCCAGCAGCTTTATTAGCCAGATCCTTGGAAACACCATATATTTT.

The V gene is TRBV28, the J gene TRBJ2-5; D is perhaps TRBD1 or TRBD2 (5 bases each). V shed 5 bases and J shed 6 bases, with 13 bases lying between them. The CDR3 extends over 13 amino acids. The germline V gene encodes CDR1 MDHEN and CDR2 SYDVKM. CDR3 bases: TGTGCCAGCAGTACCTTGGGGGAAAAGACCCAGTACTTC. Translation: CASSTLGEKTQYF.

The chain combines TRBV9 with TRBJ1-4, with 7 bases aligning to TRBD1. In germline, CDR1 is SGDLS, CDR2 YYNGEE. V shed 1 base and J 7 bases; nucleotides not matched to a gene: 10. This CDR3 is built from 16 residues. CDR3 DNA sequence: TGTGCCAGCAGCGTAAACAGGGGAGATTTGTTTGAAAAACTGTTTTTT. It specifies CASSVNRGDLFEKLFF.

This sequence joins TRBV11-2 and TRBJ2-3, with TRBD2 matching 12 bases. V was pared by 3 bases and J by 14 bases, with 9 bases of the junction left unmatched. This CDR3 is 14 amino acids long. CDR1 is SGHAT, CDR2 FQNNGV, per germline. The CDR3 DNA sequence: TGTGCCAGCAGCTTCGGGACTAGCGGGCCCACTCGGTATTTT. Encoded protein: CASSFGTSGPTRYF.

The chain recombines TRBV10-1 with TRBJ2-5; D perhaps matches TRBD2 (5 bases). Germline lookup yields CDR1 WNHNN and CDR2 SYGVQD (reference sequence). V was trimmed by 2 bases and J by 4 bases, leaving 11 bases between them. This CDR3 has 14 amino acids. CDR3 amino acids: CASSESPRGETQYF. CDR3 bases: TGCGCCAGCAGTGAGAGCCCCCGGGGAGAGACCCAGTACTTC.

The count of this clone is one. The chain has TRBV27 and TRBJ2-3, with TRBD2 matching 10 bases. The V segment lost 3 bases and the J segment 4 bases; nucleotides outside the gene matches: 10. Germline V gene data show CDR1 as MNHEY and CDR2 as SMNVEV (reference sequence). The CDR3 is 17 residues long. Here the CDR3 DNA reads TGTGCCAGCAGTTTGTCAGCGGGGGGGCCTTTATCAGATACGCAGTATTTT. It translates to CASSLSAGGPLSDTQYF.

The J gene is TRBJ2-6, the V gene TRBV6-5; no reliable D call. This CDR3 region has 13 residues. CDR1 is MNHEY and CDR2 is SVGAGI in the germline V gene. V was cut by 9 bases and J by 0 bases, with 6 bases left in between. The CDR3 loop is CASTLSGANVLTF. The DNA of the CDR3 is TGTGCCAGTACTCTCTCTGGGGCCAACGTCCTGACTTTC.

The chain combines TRBV19 with TRBJ1-6; unclear D gene. Trimming pared 3 bases from V and 7 bases from J, leaving 13 bases between. Germline CDR1 LNHDA, CDR2 SQIVND (reference sequence). This CDR3 contains 15 residues. Here the CDR3 DNA reads TGTGCCAGTAGTATTCGGTCGGGGAGAAATTCACCCCTCCACTTT. Translating gives CASSIRSGRNSPLHF. Using reference TRBV19 and TRBJ1-6 for the parts outside the CDR3, the full variable domain is DGGITQSPKYLFRKEGQNVTLSCEQNLNHDAMYWYRQDPGQGLRLIYYSQIVNDFQKGDIAEGYSVSREKKESFPLTVTSAQKNPTAFYLCASSIRSGRNSPLHFGNGTRLTVT.